The T cell receptor beta chain under discussion was sequenced for a study of beta chain features in type 1 diabetes. Study at large: The study examined about 100 million sorted cells across all samples. Whole-study findings and limits: The naive, central memory and Treg TCRB repertoires of patients appeared to be more similar to one another than those of healthy donors.

Germline V gene sequence: CDR1 SGHRS, CDR2 YFSETQ. V lost 0 bases to trimming and J lost 1 base, with 4 bases between them. CDR3 length: 13 amino acids. One heparinised draw, averaging roughly 110 mL, was taken per donor. For this clone: No antigen is known for it.

Reverse transcribing all isolated RNA meant expressed TCRB transcripts were sequenced. This table comes from immunoSEQ multiplex PCR, and its TCRdb copy is limited to in-frame clones, with some not included. The sample lists under 150,000 clones; about 7.1% were seen once. The material sequenced was central memory CD4+ T cells from blood. This chain uses TRBV5-1 with TRBJ2-5, with no clear D. This sequence was found in a woman between 25 and 40 years old in good health. The CDR3 bases are TGCGCCAGCAGCTTGGGTCTCCAAGAGACCCAGTACTTC. It encodes CASSLGLQETQYF.